A single sample gave rise to the 27 T cell receptor beta chains below, sequenced in a study of T cell responses to AZD1222 COVID-19 vaccine. TCRdb's table, derived via immunoSEQ multiplex PCR, lists solely in-frame clones and lacks some. Of more than 100,000 clones in the sample, 70% to 85% are singletons; the top ten hold roughly 6.2%. The sample consisted of peripheral blood, taken on day 0 of AZD1222 vaccination. The receptors come from an adult in good health.

The genes are TRBV28 and TRBJ1-5; the D gene is possibly TRBD1 (5 bases). Trimming removed 5 bases from V and 8 bases from J, with 10 bases in between. Germline-derived CDR1 and CDR2 are MDHEN and SYDVKM. This CDR3 is 12 amino acids long. The CDR3 here is CASSLRVKPQHF. The CDR3 DNA reads TGTGCCAGCAGTCTCAGGGTTAAGCCCCAGCATTTT.

The rearrangement links TRBV2 to TRBJ1-6; maybe TRBD1 (6 bases). V was cut by 1 base and J by 6 bases, with 16 bases left in between. The CDR3 has 17 residues. Germline V gene lookup returns CDR1 SNHLY and CDR2 FYNNEI. The CDR3 protein is CASSEVGSGVRNSPLHF. The CDR3 coding sequence is TGTGCCAGCAGTGAAGTTGGGTCAGGGGTACGTAATTCACCCCTCCACTTT.

The chain uses TRBV11-2 and TRBJ2-3, with D possibly being TRBD1 or TRBD2 (5 bases each). V was shortened by 4 bases and J by 2 bases, with 13 bases between the two germline ends. Germline V gene sequence: CDR1 SGHAT, CDR2 FQNNGV. The CDR3 length is 15 residues. The chain's CDR3 is CASSSNRGLTDTQYF. CDR3 nucleotide sequence: TGTGCCAGCAGCTCAAACCGGGGCCTCACAGATACGCAGTATTTT.

The chain uses TRBV28 and TRBJ1-2, with a weak D call TRBD1 (5 bases). From germline, CDR1 is MDHEN and CDR2 SYDVKM. The CDR3 sequence is 15 residues long. V was shortened by 5 bases and J by 2 bases, with 15 bases between the two germline ends. The CDR3: CASSLWGGDNYGYTF. CDR3 nucleotide sequence: TGTGCCAGCAGTCTCTGGGGCGGTGACAACTATGGCTACACCTTC.

The CDR3 here is CASSWATGGYEQYF. CDR3 DNA: TGTGCCAGCAGCTGGGCAACTGGGGGCTACGAGCAGTACTTC. The V and J genes are TRBV11-3 and TRBJ2-7; tentatively, D is TRBD1 or TRBD2 (5 bases each). The length of the CDR3 is 14 residues. The germline V gene has CDR1 SGHNT and CDR2 YENEEA. The V and J ends lost 4 bases and 3 bases respectively, with 13 bases between them.

The CDR3 region is CASRNAASQETQYF. As DNA, the CDR3 is TGTGCCAGCAGAAATGCCGCGAGCCAAGAGACCCAGTACTTC. The chain has TRBV7-9 and TRBJ2-5; no firm D call. The CDR3 has 14 residues. V shed 6 bases and J shed 1 base, with 12 bases lying between them. Germline lookup yields CDR1 SEHNR and CDR2 FQNEAQ (reference sequence). The full variable domain, its missing parts supplied by reference TRBV7-9 and TRBJ2-5, is DTGVSQNPRHKITKRGQNVTFRCDPISEHNRLYWYRQTLGQGPEFLTYFQNEAQLEKSRLLSDRFSAERPKGSFSTLEIQRTEQGDSAMYLCASRNAASQETQYFGPGTRLLVL.

The chain couples TRBV7-9 to TRBJ2-1; the D gene could be TRBD1 or TRBD2 (6 bases each). The length of the CDR3 is 14 residues. CDR1 is SEHNR, CDR2 FQNEAQ, per germline (reference sequence). Trimming left V 2 bases short and J 4 bases short, with 9 bases between. DNA for the CDR3: TGTGCCAGCAGCTTAACAGGGACTTACAATGAGCAGTTCTTC. Encoded protein: CASSLTGTYNEQFF. Together with reference TRBV7-9 and TRBJ2-1, the CDR3 gives the full variable domain: DTGVSQNPRHKITKRGQNVTFRCDPISEHNRLYWYRQTLGQGPEFLTYFQNEAQLEKSRLLSDRFSAERPKGSFSTLEIQRTEQGDSAMYLCASSLTGTYNEQFFGPGTRLTVL.

V is TRBV27 and J is TRBJ2-2; D is perhaps TRBD2 (6 bases). Germline values: CDR1 MNHEY, CDR2 SMNVEV (reference sequence). The CDR3 has 17 residues. V lost 5 bases and J lost 2, with 18 bases in between. Written as DNA, the CDR3 is TGTGCCAGCAGTCCCTTTGCCGGGACTTTAAACACCGGGGAGCTGTTTTTT. It encodes CASSPFAGTLNTGELFF.

The chain uses TRBV27 and TRBJ2-7; D remains unclear. Germline V gene sequence: CDR1 MNHEY, CDR2 SMNVEV (reference sequence). V was trimmed by 0 bases and J by 2 bases, leaving 11 bases between them. The CDR3 sequence is 15 residues long. Here the CDR3 DNA reads TGTGCCAGCAGTTTATCTCCCGAACCACCCTACGAGCAGTACTTC. Protein product: CASSLSPEPPYEQYF.

V gene TRBV3-1 (or the pseudogene TRBV3-2) combines with J gene TRBJ2-6, with D possibly being TRBD1 (5 bases). The CDR3 covers 16 residues. Germline V gives CDR1 LGHDT, CDR2 YNNKEL (reference sequence). The ends were cut back, 0 bases at V and 3 bases at J, with 9 bases in the middle. The chain's CDR3 is CASSQDRVYGANVLTF. The CDR3 bases are TGTGCCAGCAGCCAAGACAGGGTCTATGGGGCCAACGTCCTGACTTTC.

The chain uses TRBV6-5 and TRBJ2-2, with TRBD1 matching 9 bases. CDR3 length equals 16 residues. The ends lost 2 bases at V and 2 bases at J; junction bases unmatched: 3. Germline assignment: CDR1 MNHEY and CDR2 SVGAGI. The CDR3 sequence is CASSYQTGGNTGELFF. CDR3 nucleotide sequence: TGTGCCAGCAGTTACCAGACAGGGGGAAACACCGGGGAGCTGTTTTTT.

Written as DNA, the CDR3 is TGTGCCAGCAGCCTGGGGGCAGGGGGAAATGGCTACACCTTC. This gives the protein CASSLGAGGNGYTF. The rearrangement uses TRBV4-2 and TRBJ1-2; 7 positions match TRBD1. The CDR3 consists of 14 residues. Germline V gives CDR1 LGHNA, CDR2 YNFKEQ. J gave up 6 bases and V 4 bases, and 8 bases lay outside the gene matches.

This clone was observed a few times. The chain combines TRBV6-2 or TRBV6-3 with TRBJ1-5; D gene uncertain. V was trimmed by 6 bases and J by 6 bases, leaving 18 bases between them. Per germline, CDR1 MNHEY and CDR2 SVGEGT. This CDR3 is 15 amino acids long. CDR3 sequence reads: CASSSLWGPSQPQHF. For the CDR3, the DNA is TGTGCCAGCAGCTCCCTGTGGGGTCCCAGTCAGCCCCAGCATTTT.

The chain uses TRBV6-5 and TRBJ1-6; D unresolved. The CDR3 consists of 15 residues. CDR1 and CDR2 (germline): MNHEY, SVGAGI. Trimming cost V 6 bases and J 8 bases, with 17 bases left between them. The CDR3 region is CASSPRAGSDSPLHF. The CDR3 nucleotides read TGTGCCAGCAGCCCCCGCGCGGGGTCCGATTCACCCCTCCACTTT.

The sample holds a few counts of this clone. The chain carries TRBV4-2 and TRBJ2-3, with 7 positions matching TRBD1. This CDR3 region has 16 residues. Looked up from germline, CDR1 is LGHNA and CDR2 is YNFKEQ. With V trimmed by 0 bases and J by 4 bases, 7 bases remained unmatched. The CDR3 DNA reads as TGTGCCAGCAGCCAAGACTCACAAGGGGGCGCAGATACGCAGTATTTT. Translated: CASSQDSQGGADTQYF.

The CDR3, as DNA: TGTGTCAGAAGCTTAGGGCCCGTGATAGCGGGGGGGGACGTAGCCAAAAACATTCAGTACTTC. This gives the protein CVRSLGPVIAGGDVAKNIQYF. V and J are TRBV7-5 and TRBJ2-4; the table's D call, TRBD2, has no DNA check behind it. TRBV7-5 is reported as a pseudogene. The CDR3 is made up of 21 amino acids.

The chain is built from TRBV4-3 and TRBJ1-6; the D gene is possibly TRBD1 (5 bases). Trimming left V 0 bases short and J 7 bases short, with 13 bases between. The germline gives CDR1 LGHNA, CDR2 YSLEER. This CDR3 is 16 amino acids long. In DNA form, the CDR3 reads TGCGCCAGCAGCCAAGAGACGGGGACTCTAAATTCACCCCTCCACTTT. Amino acids: CASSQETGTLNSPLHF.

The chain links TRBV5-6 to TRBJ1-2; D is ambiguous. Per germline, CDR1 SGHDT and CDR2 YYEEEE. The CDR3 is 16 amino acids. Trimming removed 0 bases at V and 1 base at J, with 13 bases between. The CDR3 coding sequence is TGTGCCAGCAGCTTGGTATTTGCGGGAGGTAACTATGGCTACACCTTC. It yields the protein CASSLVFAGGNYGYTF.

The genes are TRBV7-2 and TRBJ2-7, with TRBD1 identical over 8 bases. Germline loops: CDR1 SGHTA, CDR2 FQGNSA. After removal of 2 bases from V and 2 bases from J, the junction contained 5 bases not matched to a gene. The CDR3 has 15 residues. CDR3 in DNA: TGTGCCAGCAGCTTAATGGGACAGGCGACCTACGAGCAGTACTTC. As protein: CASSLMGQATYEQYF.

V and J are TRBV5-1 and TRBJ1-1; D not certain. CDR1 is SGHRS, CDR2 YFSETQ, per germline. Trimming removed 7 bases from V and 5 bases from J, with 12 bases in between. The CDR3 has 12 amino acids. CDR3 amino acids: CASPEYSTEAFF. The DNA of the CDR3 is TGCGCCAGCCCGGAATACTCGACTGAAGCTTTCTTT.

Only one count was recorded for this clone. This chain joins TRBV27 and TRBJ1-5; no reliable D call. The V and J ends lost 5 bases and 3 bases respectively, with 11 bases between them. CDR3 length: 14 residues. Germline CDR1 is MNHEY and CDR2 is SMNVEV (reference sequence). The CDR3 loop reads CASSPRRYNQPQHF. In nucleotides, the CDR3 is TGTGCCAGCAGTCCCCGACGGTACAATCAGCCCCAGCATTTT.

In the case of this clone: Other DNA sequences in the same sample also yield this CDR3. The J gene is TRBJ2-7, the V gene TRBV5-1, with a possible D match to TRBD1 (6 bases). The V gene lost 0 bases and the J gene lost 3 bases, with 10 bases spanning the gap. Germline assignment: CDR1 SGHRS and CDR2 YFSETQ. This CDR3 has 14 residues. The CDR3 DNA is TGCGCCAGCAGCTTGGTGCCCAGGGGCTACGAGCAGTACTTC. This encodes CASSLVPRGYEQYF.

This chain uses TRBV7-8 with TRBJ1-5, with 9 bases fitting TRBD1. The trim removed 3 bases at V and 4 bases at J, leaving 4 bases unmatched. The CDR3 sequence is 15 residues long. CDR1 is SGHVS, CDR2 FQNEAQ, per germline. The CDR3 sequence is CASSFGQGINQPQHF. CDR3 bases: TGTGCCAGCAGCTTCGGACAGGGGATAAATCAGCCCCAGCATTTT.

The chain has TRBV6-1 and TRBJ1-4, with D maybe TRBD1 (6 bases). V shed 2 bases and J shed 7 bases, with 11 bases lying between them. CDR3 size: 14 residues. CDR1 and CDR2 from the germline V gene are MNHNS and SASEGT. The DNA for the CDR3 is TGTGCCAGCAGTGAAAAGGGGGTGGGTGAAAAACTGTTTTTT. Protein sequence: CASSEKGVGEKLFF.

This chain joins TRBV14 and TRBJ1-5; D remains ambiguous. V was clipped by 0 bases and J by 3 bases, with 15 bases between them. This CDR3 contains 17 residues. From germline, CDR1 is SGHDN and CDR2 FVKESK. The CDR3 DNA follows: TGTGCCAGCAGCCAAGACATCCATGGAGGAGTCAATCAGCCCCAGCATTTT. Its protein is CASSQDIHGGVNQPQHF.

The chain couples TRBV7-8 to TRBJ1-5; D possibly corresponds to TRBD1 (5 bases). V was cut by 1 base and J by 7 bases, with 8 bases left in between. The CDR3 runs 13 residues. Germline V gene lookup returns CDR1 SGHVS and CDR2 FQNEAQ. This CDR3 reads CASSLVWDQPQHF. For the CDR3, the DNA is TGTGCCAGCAGCTTAGTGTGGGACCAGCCCCAGCATTTT.

The gene calls are TRBV7-2 and TRBJ2-1; possible D gene TRBD2, 6 bases. This CDR3 spans 14 amino acids. Germline assignment: CDR1 SGHTA and CDR2 FQGNSA. V lost 1 base to trimming and J lost 6 bases, with 10 bases between them. The chain's CDR3 is CASSLGGAINEQFF. CDR3 in DNA: TGTGCCAGCAGCTTAGGCGGGGCGATCAATGAGCAGTTCTTC.